Presented here are 5 T cell receptor beta chains from one specimen sequenced in a study of a mutant IDH1 vaccine in newly diagnosed glioma. Here immunoSEQ multiplex PCR was the method, and the copy in TCRdb shows in-frame clones only, minus some. This sample has around 50,000 clones, with roughly 84% found just once. For these TCRs, the target antigens are not known. Indicated time point: week 47, end of study. Doses comprised 300 ug of mutant IDH1 20-mer peptide each, plus topical imiquimod. Sample: PBMCs, taken from a glioma patient whose treatment included an IDH1 peptide vaccine. The receptors stem from a woman in her twenties or thirties with glioma. Some clones in this sample may be carry-over from other donors' samples.

This chain uses TRBV4-1 with TRBJ2-2, with D hard to call. From germline, CDR1 is MGHRA and CDR2 YSYEKL. The CDR3 is made up of 15 amino acids. The ends were cut back, 7 bases at V and 3 bases at J, with 15 bases in the middle. CDR3 sequence (DNA): TGCGCCAGCATCCTCATTCACTCCTACACCGGGGAGCTGTTTTTT. Translating it yields CASILIHSYTGELFF.

This clone was observed a handful of times. The V call is TRBV5-6, the J call TRBJ1-2; D ambiguous. V lost 3 bases and J 7 bases, leaving 7 bases between the germline ends. Per the germline V gene, CDR1 is SGHDT and CDR2 is YYEEEE. The CDR3 covers 11 residues. In nucleotides, the CDR3 is TGTGCCAGCAGCTCGGAGGGTGGCTACACCTTC. This translates into CASSSEGGYTF.

The rearrangement links TRBV4-2 to TRBJ1-6, with D possibly matching TRBD1 (6 bases). V lost 3 bases and J lost 10, with 16 bases in between. This CDR3 contains 15 residues. The germline gives CDR1 LGHNA, CDR2 YNFKEQ. The chain's CDR3 is CASSQGWGLRSPLHF. The CDR3 nucleotides are TGTGCCAGCAGCCAGGGGTGGGGGCTGCGGTCACCCCTCCACTTT.

Here the CDR3 DNA reads TGTGCCAGCATCCCAGGGCTGACAGATACGCAGTATTTT. This encodes CASIPGLTDTQYF. The V call is TRBV2, the J call TRBJ2-3; TRBD1 might be the D (5 bases). The CDR3 loop spans 13 amino acids. Germline V lookup: CDR1 SNHLY, CDR2 FYNNEI. V gave up 7 bases and J gave up 3 bases, with 11 bases separating them.

The chain employs TRBV7-9 and TRBJ2-2; D not certain. The CDR3 runs 14 residues. CDR1 is SEHNR and CDR2 is FQNEAQ in the germline V gene (reference sequence). V gave up 1 base and J gave up 8 bases, with 11 bases separating them. In DNA form, the CDR3 reads TGTGCCAGCAGCTTAGTCGAGGCCCTGGGGGAGCTGTTTTTT. Its protein is CASSLVEALGELFF.